A single sample gave rise to the 3 T cell receptor beta chains below, sequenced in a study of response to subunit inactivated influenza vaccine. A single record per CDR3 protein comes from TCRdb applying MiXCR to the RT-PCR reads. The sample records 500,000 to 600,000 distinct CDR3 sequences, 12% being singletons. Source: PBMCs from blood, taken on the day of vaccination. The origin of the receptors is a man in his fifties or sixties who received an inactivated influenza vaccine.

This clonotype has a handful of counts. This chain links TRBV2 with TRBJ2-7; D gene uncertain. CDR1 is SNHLY, CDR2 FYNNEI, per germline. Trimming shortened V by 6 bases and J by 4 bases, and 7 bases separated the two germline ends. The CDR3 has 11 residues. The DNA for the CDR3 is TGTGCCAGCAGGGCCGAATACGAGCAGTACTTC. Protein sequence: CASRAEYEQYF.

This clonotype was detected only a few times. This chain joins TRBV6-2 or TRBV6-3 and TRBJ2-7; D call uncertain. Germline CDR1 and CDR2: MNHEY and SVGEGT. V gave up 4 bases and J gave up 0 bases, with 10 bases separating them. The CDR3 has 14 amino acids. Here the CDR3 DNA reads TGTGCCAGCAGTTCCGACGTCTACTCCTACGAGCAGTACTTC. Residues: CASSSDVYSYEQYF.

In this sample, this clonotype turned up many times. The genes are TRBV5-1 and TRBJ2-1; 11 bases agree with TRBD2. The CDR3 spans 15 residues. J was trimmed by 9 bases and V by 4 bases; bases with no gene match: 9. Per the germline V gene, CDR1 is SGHRS and CDR2 is YFSETQ. The CDR3 protein is CASSPRLAGLGEQFF. DNA of the CDR3: TGCGCCAGCAGCCCCAGACTAGCGGGATTAGGTGAGCAGTTCTTC.